The source of this TCR beta chain is a study of T cell responses to AZD1222 COVID-19 vaccine. This CDR3 is 15 amino acids long. Germline V gene data show CDR1 as KGHSH and CDR2 as LQKENI. V was clipped by 3 bases and J by 3 bases, with 15 bases between them. Study-wide findings and caveats: A rise in Spike-specific TCR breadth and depth followed two AZD1222 doses.

As for this clone: Its matching antigen is unknown.

Here immunoSEQ multiplex PCR was the method, and the copy in TCRdb shows in-frame clones only, minus some. The sample consists of 150,000 or so clones, about 88% of them appearing once. This specimen was peripheral blood, taken on day 0 of AZD1222 vaccination. The chain combines TRBV18 with TRBJ2-7; D is perhaps TRBD2 (7 bases). This TCR was sampled from an adult in good health. CDR3 amino acids: CASSPPAGAVYEQYF. CDR3 DNA sequence: TGTGCCAGCTCACCCCCGGCGGGGGCAGTCTACGAGCAGTACTTC. The entire variable domain, with the rest obtained from reference TRBV18 and TRBJ2-7, is as follows: NAGVMQNPRHLVRRRGQEARLRCSPMKGHSHVYWYRQLPEEGLKFMVYLQKENIIDESGMPKERFSAEFPKEGPSILRIQQVVRGDSAAYFCASSPPAGAVYEQYFGPGTRLTVT.